This TCR beta chain was identified in a study of cytomegalovirus exposure and HLA in healthy donors. Study conclusions and caveats: Researchers counted 180 or so TCR beta chains as cytomegalovirus-associated. Analyzed later, most CMV-associated TCR beta chains appeared HLA-restricted. Among immune exposure information, only CMV serostatus was available. A previous analysis found most TCR beta V segments productive roughly 87% or roughly 30% of the time.

Germline V gives CDR1 MNHNY, CDR2 SVGAGI (reference sequence). The CDR3 has 14 amino acids. Trimming removed 8 bases from V and 0 bases from J, with 14 bases in between. Primers: 60 Vbeta forward and 13 Jbeta reverse. Generated by immunoSEQ multiplex PCR, the TCRdb table keeps only in-frame clones and is missing some. The sample records 100,000 or so clones, around three quarters being singletons. On this clone: Its specificity is not known.

Input material: PBMCs. This receptor was identified in a young man in good health and CMV-seropositive. The V gene is TRBV6-6, the J gene TRBJ2-7, with D maybe TRBD1 (5 bases). The DNA of the CDR3 is TGTGCCAGCCAGACAGCATCGAACTCCTACGAGCAGTACTTC. Protein sequence: CASQTASNSYEQYF.